The T cell receptor (beta chain) under discussion was sequenced for a study of shared T cell receptors in the human thymus. Some clones are missing from TCRdb's copy, which holds only in-frame ones; the method was immunoSEQ multiplex PCR. This sample carries 700,000 or so clones, 80% to 90% of them seen once, and the ten largest clones take over 0.008%. Germline CDR1 is LGHNA and CDR2 is YSLEER. The CDR3 has 14 amino acids. V gave up 4 bases and J gave up 3 bases; unmatched junction bases: 4. Another study also made use of these data, one on human thymus T cells. That work contributes: The thymus tissue came from resections taken during corrective heart surgery. Related research found strongly overlapping thymic repertoires in unrelated individuals.

V is TRBV4-3 and J is TRBJ2-3; TRBD1 matches 7 bases. The sequence was obtained from a girl younger than two with a congenital heart defect. The source material was thymocytes. The CDR3 loop is CASSRDRGTDTQYF. CDR3 nucleotide sequence: TGCGCCAGCAGCCGGGACAGAGGAACAGATACGCAGTATTTT.